Listed here is a single T cell receptor beta chain. Its matching antigen is unknown. These data come from a study of cytomegalovirus exposure and HLA in healthy donors. In the study overall: An early release of data contained roughly 86 million unique TCRs, which came from HLA-typed donors.

13 Jbeta primers and 60 Vbeta primers were used for the PCR. As handled by the study authors: The authors later counted roughly 77 million unique TCR beta chains, 9.5 million to 13 million of them shared. Measured with immunoSEQ multiplex PCR; TCRdb has only the in-frame clones, and not every one. V, J and clone size derive from that table, while D and trimming were established from the DNA sequence. The sample gives 150,000 to 200,000 clones, under 85% of which show up once; around 3.1% is in the top ten. Broader study findings: TCR beta V- and J-gene trimming, according to a later analysis, was linked to a missense DCLRE1C variant.

The donors gave bone marrow, and they were healthy. Germline CDR1 is MGHRA and CDR2 is YSYEKL. The CDR3 has 15 residues. Trimming left V 3 bases short and J 2 bases short, with 13 bases between. Sequencing was done on a sample of PBMCs. The chain couples TRBV4-1 to TRBJ2-5, with a tentative D call TRBD1 (5 bases). The origin of this receptor is a female donor in good health and CMV-seronegative. In DNA form, the CDR3 reads TGCGCCAGCAGCCATGACTGGACATTGCAAGAGACCCAGTACTTC. This codes for CASSHDWTLQETQYF.